The present T cell receptor beta chain was sequenced within a study of regulatory T cells in long-lasting Graves disease. As for time point: newly diagnosed GD, antithyroid drugs for less than 3 months. There was RNA extracted from PBMCs, and the TCR library was made from it. Germline CDR1 and CDR2: SEHNR and FQNEAQ (reference sequence). CDR3 length equals 20 residues. Trimming at V came to 5 bases and at J to 0 bases, leaving 19 bases not matched to a gene. Libraries of TCR beta came from iRepertoire HTBI primers plus Arm-PCR of CDR3 regions. TCRdb passed the multiplex PCR reads through MiXCR, listing each CDR3 protein once. The sample holds a few hundred thousand distinct CDR3 sequences, less than 20% seen once. This clonotype was recorded many times. This sample also appeared in a second study, on T cells in Graves' hyperthyroidism and ophthalmopathy.

The gene calls are TRBV7-9 and TRBJ1-1; 9 bases map to TRBD1. Specimen: peripheral blood mononuclear cells (PBMCs), collected at new diagnosis, from a patient treated with antithyroid drugs. The sequence came from a woman in her twenties or thirties with Graves disease. CDR3 loop: CASSDDPGQGWVGMNTEAFF. CDR3 nucleotide sequence: TGTGCCAGCAGCGACGACCCGGGACAGGGATGGGTCGGAATGAACACTGAAGCTTTCTTT.